The sequence of this T cell receptor (beta chain) was determined in a study of spatial heterogeneity in lung cancer (dated by TCRdb to the late 2010s). About the full investigation: Beta-chain transcripts were consistently detected in greater numbers than alpha-chain transcripts, which likely reflected higher beta-chain transcript abundance. In the raw uncorrected reads, each unique combination of TCR and UMI appeared more than ten times on average. The study quantitatively compared TCR alpha and beta repertoires across multiple tumor regions, matched nontumor lung and blood in non-small cell lung cancer. Nonsynonymous mutation counts, determined by whole-exome sequencing of tumor tissue, were related to features of the TCR repertoire. Both alpha and beta chains were TCR-sequenced in a few hundred tumor regions, approximately 67 matched nontumor lung samples and roughly 50 PBMC samples obtained at surgery. Broad study findings and their caveats: Additional single-cell paired TCR alpha and beta sequencing was considered necessary to confirm, at a functional level, the hypothesis that regional TCRs recognize regional mutations. Ubiquitous expanded tumor TCRs showed up in blood more often at tumor resection than at routine follow-up.

This clonotype was counted between two and nine times. Its antigen is still unknown. No base-level quality is on record; no much larger clone is a single base apart. This beta chain is an off-target read within a library intended for alpha chains, so its frequency means little. Cut back by 1 base and 3 bases, the V and J ends lie 9 bases apart. CDR1 SEHNR and CDR2 FQNEAQ were looked up in the germline V gene (reference sequence). From cysteine to phenylalanine, the CDR3 is 14 amino acids long. Only the CDR3 region is kept as DNA, spanning 42 bases read in frame from base 1. The intended sense of this specimen's time point label: sample taken at primary tumor resection. Without any cell sorting, TCR sequencing was performed on whole RNA extracted either from tumor and nontumor lung tissue or from cryopreserved PBMC samples. Samples were obtained from fewer than 80 patients with early-stage, untreated non-small cell lung cancer from the lung TRACERx cohort. Only patients with enough RNA available from two or more tumor regions were chosen for TCR sequencing.

The library relied on 5' RACE. Sequenced using a NextSeq 500. In the TCR library protocol, a unique molecular identifier was attached to each TCR cDNA molecule so that PCR and sequencing errors could be corrected. Regarding the original processing steps: TCR identification, UMI-based error correction and CDR3 extraction were performed with Decombinator tools. Expanded TCRs were defined as those above a frequency of 2 per 1,000, corresponding to the top 1% of the tumor frequency distribution. Renyi diversity was calculated using the R vegan package after each repertoire was subsampled 100 times to 5,000 TCRs. CDR3 similarity networks were constructed using string-kernel similarity of amino acid triplets, with links drawn between CDR3s whose pairwise similarity was above 0.82. TCRdb handled the public reads itself, with Q25 trimming in fastp and clone calling in MiXCR, and kept productive beta chains. Rows merge per CDR3 protein into single entries with the most common DNA and genes. TCRdb assigned the V and J calls; the authors' analysis was not used. Here the sample has about 10,000 distinct CDR3 sequences; roughly 3.5% occur a single time. The ten largest clones take up under 60% of the sample.

Material: PBMCs, obtained at surgery. This receptor was taken from a female donor with early-stage non-small cell lung cancer. The chain uses TRBV7-9 and TRBJ1-1; no confident D gene assignment can be made. The CDR3 protein: CASSLGAGDTEAFF. The DNA sequence follows: TGTGCCAGCAGCTTAGGAGCGGGAGACACTGAAGCTTTCTTT.